The 9 T cell receptor beta chains presented below share a single source sample, sequenced in a study of blood T cell repertoires in COVID-19. TCRdb keeps only in-frame clones here, not all; method: immunoSEQ multiplex PCR. The data show some 100,000 clones, 87% seen once. Sequenced sample: peripheral blood. These receptor sequences come from a human donor in a cohort sampled during active COVID-19.

The V and J genes are TRBV28 and TRBJ2-3, with TRBD1 matching 10 bases. Germline loops: CDR1 MDHEN, CDR2 SYDVKM. V was clipped by 7 bases and J by 1 base; unmatched bases: 2. This CDR3 is built from 14 residues. Here the CDR3 reads CASMTGGRTDTQYF. The CDR3 region has the DNA TGTGCCAGCATGACAGGGGGCCGCACAGATACGCAGTATTTT. The full variable domain, in which reference TRBV28 and TRBJ2-3 provide the parts outside the CDR3, is DVKVTQSSRYLVKRTGEKVFLECVQDMDHENMFWYRQDPGLGLRLIYFSYDVKMKEKGDIPEGYSVSREKKERFSLILESASTNQTSMYLCASMTGGRTDTQYFGPGTRLTVL.

The genes are TRBV10-2 and TRBJ1-5; 11 bases fit TRBD1. Germline CDR1 and CDR2: WSHSY and SAAADI. The ends lost 6 bases at V and 5 bases at J; junction bases unmatched: 3. The CDR3 spans 14 residues. CDR3 in DNA: TGCGCCAGCAGGGGGACAGGGGGAGATCAGCCCCAGCATTTT. Amino acids: CASRGTGGDQPQHF.

The chain recombines TRBV6-1 with TRBJ2-2, with D possibly TRBD1 on 6 matching bases. The germline V gene has CDR1 MNHNS and CDR2 SASEGT. This CDR3 has 16 amino acids. V lost 2 bases and J lost 4, with 14 bases in between. The CDR3 sequence is CASSEQSGVGTGELFF. DNA for the CDR3: TGTGCCAGCAGTGAACAATCAGGGGTCGGCACCGGGGAGCTGTTTTTT.

V gene TRBV30 combines with J gene TRBJ2-1; 7 bases align to TRBD2. CDR1 is GTSNPN and CDR2 is SVGIG in the germline V gene (reference sequence). V lost 3 bases and J lost 6; bases outside the gene matches: 5. The CDR3 is 13 residues long. The CDR3 protein is CAWRLAASNEQFF. For the CDR3, the DNA is TGTGCCTGGAGGCTAGCGGCCAGCAATGAGCAGTTCTTC. Based on the CDR3 plus reference TRBV30 and TRBJ2-1, the full variable domain is SQTIHQWPATLVQPVGSPLSLECTVEGTSNPNLYWYRQAAGRGLQLLFYSVGIGQISSEVPQNLSASRPQDRQFILSSKKLLLSDSGFYLCAWRLAASNEQFFGPGTRLTVL.

V usage is TRBV9 and J usage is TRBJ1-5; tentative D call: TRBD1 (5 bases). Germline V gene sequence: CDR1 SGDLS, CDR2 YYNGEE. This CDR3 is 18 amino acids long. With 0 bases removed from V and 2 bases from J, the gap between germline ends came to 18 bases. Here the CDR3 DNA reads TGTGCCAGCAGCGTAGGGCCAGGGCCGATCGTGGGCAATCAGCCCCAGCATTTT. This translates into CASSVGPGPIVGNQPQHF. The whole variable domain, filled in from reference TRBV9 and TRBJ1-5, reads DSGVTQTPKHLITATGQRVTLRCSPRSGDLSVYWYQQSLDQGLQFLIQYYNGEERAKGNILERFSAQQFPDLHSELNLSSLELGDSALYFCASSVGPGPIVGNQPQHFGDGTRLSIL.

The rearrangement joins TRBV11-2 to TRBJ2-1; maybe TRBD2 (5 bases). V was cut by 1 base and J by 12 bases, with 10 bases left in between. Looked up from germline, CDR1 is SGHAT and CDR2 is FQNNGV. The CDR3 is made up of 12 amino acids. CDR3 nucleotides: TGTGCCAGCAGCTTAGGAGGCCGGGGGCAGTTCTTC. It specifies CASSLGGRGQFF.

The chain links TRBV9 to TRBJ2-3; a weak D match, TRBD1 (5 bases). In germline, CDR1 is SGDLS, CDR2 YYNGEE. The V end was cut by 3 bases, the J end by 3 bases, with 20 bases between. CDR3 length: 17 residues. This chain's CDR3 is CASSAGLPGSSTDTQYF. DNA of the CDR3: TGTGCCAGCAGCGCCGGCCTCCCAGGGTCCTCGACAGATACGCAGTATTTT. Full variable domain (rest looked up from reference TRBV9 and TRBJ2-3): DSGVTQTPKHLITATGQRVTLRCSPRSGDLSVYWYQQSLDQGLQFLIQYYNGEERAKGNILERFSAQQFPDLHSELNLSSLELGDSALYFCASSAGLPGSSTDTQYFGPGTRLTVL.

This clone was counted once. V is TRBV24-1 and J is TRBJ1-1, with 7 nucleotides matching TRBD1. Germline V gene data show CDR1 as KGHDR and CDR2 as SFDVKD. The CDR3 sequence is 16 residues long. With 5 bases clipped from V and 5 bases from J, the junction kept 13 bases outside the gene matches. The CDR3 sequence is CATSVDRARLWTEAFF. The CDR3 DNA reads TGTGCCACCAGTGTAGACAGGGCCAGGTTGTGGACTGAAGCTTTCTTT.

This clone was observed once. The CDR3: CSVEGISTDTQYF. CDR3 sequence (DNA): TGCAGCGTTGAGGGCATTAGCACAGATACGCAGTATTTT. The chain links TRBV29-1 to TRBJ2-3; D unresolved. CDR3 length equals 13 residues. V gave up 3 bases and J gave up 0 bases, with 7 bases separating them. CDR1 is SQVTM, CDR2 ANQGSEA, per germline.